This T cell receptor (beta chain) was observed in a study of CD8 T cells in Susac syndrome. Sequencing of TCR beta was performed on blood CD8+ T cells and on blood CD4+ T cells. This CDR3 region has 14 residues. Germline lookup yields CDR1 MDHEN and CDR2 SYDVKM. The J segment lost 6 bases and the V segment lost 5 bases, leaving 10 bases of the junction unmatched. cDNA came from about 0.46 to 1 ug RNA primed by random hexamers. TCRdb used MiXCR to reprocess the immunoSEQ multiplex PCR reads, holding one entry per CDR3 protein. The sample has about 150,000 distinct CDR3 sequences, 85% to 95% seen once. This clonotype was sampled from a human donor with multiple sclerosis. Material for sequencing was CD4+ T cells from PBMCs. The chain employs TRBV28 and TRBJ2-7; 7 positions match TRBD2. Written as DNA, the CDR3 is TGTGCCAGCAGTCGACTAGCCATCACCACCGAGCAGTACTTC. Translation gives CASSRLAITTEQYF. Variable domain in full (rest from reference TRBV28 and TRBJ2-7): DVKVTQSSRYLVKRTGEKVFLECVQDMDHENMFWYRQDPGLGLRLIYFSYDVKMKEKGDIPEGYSVSREKKERFSLILESASTNQTSMYLCASSRLAITTEQYFGPGTRLTVT.